The 8 T cell receptor beta chains below all came from one sample that was sequenced in a study of blood T cell repertoires in COVID-19. Using immunoSEQ multiplex PCR, the repertoire was profiled, and TCRdb retains in-frame clones only, with some absent. The sample lists 150,000 to 200,000 clones; 75% to 85% were seen once. What was sequenced was PBMCs or T cells enriched from blood (not recorded which). The receptors shown here come from a woman between 45 and 60 years old with acute COVID-19.

This chain joins TRBV24-1 and TRBJ2-2; D ambiguous. Germline V CDR1 and CDR2: KGHDR, SFDVKD. Trimming shortened V by 5 bases and J by 6 bases, and 9 bases separated the two germline ends. This CDR3 comprises 13 residues. The CDR3 sequence is CATSGQAAGELFF. The CDR3 DNA reads as TGTGCCACCAGTGGCCAGGCTGCCGGGGAGCTGTTTTTT.

The J gene is TRBJ2-6, the V gene TRBV5-1; TRBD2 might be the D (7 bases). Germline lookup yields CDR1 SGHRS and CDR2 YFSETQ. The CDR3 is 18 amino acids. Trimming removed 1 base from V and 0 bases from J, with 14 bases in between. This chain's CDR3 is CASSLYTGGSSGANVLTF. DNA of the CDR3: TGCGCCAGCAGCTTGTACACGGGGGGCTCCTCTGGGGCCAACGTCCTGACTTTC.

This sequence joins TRBV7-9 and TRBJ2-7; TRBD2 aligns across 7 bases. The CDR3 covers 13 residues. Germline V gives CDR1 SEHNR, CDR2 FQNEAQ (reference sequence). V shed 5 bases and J 13 bases; nucleotides not matched to a gene: 14. CDR3 amino acids: CASSPVGGNLYYV. The CDR3 bases are TGTGCCAGCAGCCCCGTGGGGGGGAATCTTTACTACGTC.

The rearrangement links TRBV19 to TRBJ2-3; 8 nucleotides match TRBD1. There are 17 residues in the CDR3. Germline lookup yields CDR1 LNHDA and CDR2 SQIVND (reference sequence). Trimming cost V 0 bases and J 5 bases; bases outside gene matches: 10. DNA of the CDR3: TGTGCCAGTAGTATAGATGTTAGCAGGGGGCGAGGAGATACGCAGTATTTT. Amino acid sequence: CASSIDVSRGRGDTQYF. The variable domain in full, completed from reference TRBV19 and TRBJ2-3, reads DGGITQSPKYLFRKEGQNVTLSCEQNLNHDAMYWYRQDPGQGLRLIYYSQIVNDFQKGDIAEGYSVSREKKESFPLTVTSAQKNPTAFYLCASSIDVSRGRGDTQYFGPGTRLTVL.

This clone was counted between two and nine times. This chain connects TRBV6-4 to TRBJ2-1; unclear D gene. V gave up 7 bases and J gave up 1 base, with 5 bases separating them. CDR3 length: 12 amino acids. Germline loops: CDR1 MRHNA, CDR2 SNTAGT. CDR3 in DNA: TGTGCCAGCACCTCGTCCTACAATGAGCAGTTCTTC. This gives the protein CASTSSYNEQFF.

J is TRBJ1-1 and V is TRBV7-6, with 8 bases identical to TRBD1. Germline CDR1 reads SGHVS; CDR2 reads FNYEAQ. The CDR3 is made up of 16 amino acids. V was clipped by 5 bases and J by 0 bases; unmatched bases: 8. The chain's CDR3 is CASSPRTGRMNTEAFF. CDR3 nucleotides: TGTGCCAGCAGCCCTAGGACAGGGAGGATGAACACTGAAGCTTTCTTT.

The CDR3 bases are TGCGCCAGCAGCCCCCACCCCGACAGATCACAGCCCCAGCATTTT. Its translation is CASSPHPDRSQPQHF. The V and J genes are TRBV5-1 and TRBJ1-5; maybe TRBD1 (5 bases). V was clipped by 4 bases and J by 7 bases, with 18 bases between them. Germline CDR1 and CDR2: SGHRS and YFSETQ. The CDR3 consists of 15 residues.

This clone was recorded at least ten times. The chain carries TRBV10-2 and TRBJ1-4; TRBD1 is a possible D gene (5 bases). The germline V and J ends were trimmed by 0 bases and 4 bases, with 15 bases remaining between them. The CDR3 is 17 amino acids. Germline-derived CDR1 and CDR2 are WSHSY and SAAADI. CDR3 nucleotide sequence: TGCGCCAGCAGTGAGTCGAATTTGGGGCAAGTTAATGAAAAACTGTTTTTT. Translation gives CASSESNLGQVNEKLFF.